This T cell receptor beta chain was captured by sequencing in a study of T cells in Graves' hyperthyroidism and ophthalmopathy. Study-level findings and limits: Blood held most thyroid clonotypes expanded above 0.001 frequency.

Germline CDR1 reads SGDLS; CDR2 reads YYNGEE. The CDR3 is 16 amino acids. With 4 bases removed from V and 1 base from J, the gap between germline ends came to 17 bases. Comment on this clonotype: The target antigen is unknown.

It was 8.5 to 10 ml of fresh peripheral blood that supplied the PBMCs. RNA transcripts provided the source from which TCR beta CDR3 regions were amplified. The HTBI primer set drove a first-round RT-PCR of the TCR CDR3. TCRdb ran MiXCR on the multiplex PCR reads and lists one entry per CDR3 protein. Found here are about 270,000 distinct CDR3 sequences, 20% to 25% of them singletons; the top ten hold more than 25%. Material for sequencing was blood. The source is a man aged 40-50 years with Graves' hyperthyroidism that later progressed to Graves' ophthalmopathy. This chain joins TRBV9 and TRBJ2-5; perhaps TRBD2 as D (5 bases). The CDR3 is CASSRGGVALQETQYF. The CDR3 DNA sequence: TGTGCCAGCAGCCGCGGAGGCGTTGCTCTCCAAGAGACCCAGTACTTC.